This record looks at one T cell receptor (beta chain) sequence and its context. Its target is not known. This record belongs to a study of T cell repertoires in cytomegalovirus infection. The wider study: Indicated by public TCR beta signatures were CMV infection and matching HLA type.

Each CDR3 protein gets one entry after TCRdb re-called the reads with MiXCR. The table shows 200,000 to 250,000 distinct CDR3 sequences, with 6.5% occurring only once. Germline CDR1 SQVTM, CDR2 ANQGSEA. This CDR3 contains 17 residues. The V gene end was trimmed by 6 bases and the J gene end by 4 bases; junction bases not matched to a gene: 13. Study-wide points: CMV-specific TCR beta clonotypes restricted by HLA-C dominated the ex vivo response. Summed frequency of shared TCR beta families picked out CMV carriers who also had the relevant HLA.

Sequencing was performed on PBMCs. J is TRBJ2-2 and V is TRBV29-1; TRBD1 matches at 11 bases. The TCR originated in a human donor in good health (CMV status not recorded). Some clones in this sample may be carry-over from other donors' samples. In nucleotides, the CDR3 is TGCAGCGTCGTCCCGGGACAGGGGGTTCAGGGCACCGGGGAGCTGTTTTTT. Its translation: CSVVPGQGVQGTGELFF.